This TCR beta chain was sequenced during a study of shared clonotypes between healthy human individuals. Study overall: The cohort comprised a couple of women and a few men. Their ages spanned 18 to 49 years.

Only one count was recorded for this clone. Running of the assay took place at deep level. TCRdb keeps only in-frame clones here, not all; method: immunoSEQ multiplex PCR. The data show about 1.1 million clones, with approximately 75% seen just once and 0.89% held by the top ten. The TCR originated in a man aged 18 to 35 in good health. Some clones in this sample may be carry-over from other donors' samples. Sequencing used memory CD4+ T cells from PBMCs. Subset specified: CD45RA-negative fraction.

The CDR3 region is CASSPQSGPEGEQFF. CDR3 bases: TGTGCCAGCAGCCCGCAGTCGGGGCCCGAGGGAGAGCAGTTCTTC. This chain uses TRBV7-3 with TRBJ2-1, with D perhaps given as TRBD1 or TRBD2 (5 bases each). This CDR3 has 15 amino acids. Looked up from germline, CDR1 is SGHTA and CDR2 is FQGTGA. The V end was cut by 5 bases, the J end by 10 bases, with 21 bases between.